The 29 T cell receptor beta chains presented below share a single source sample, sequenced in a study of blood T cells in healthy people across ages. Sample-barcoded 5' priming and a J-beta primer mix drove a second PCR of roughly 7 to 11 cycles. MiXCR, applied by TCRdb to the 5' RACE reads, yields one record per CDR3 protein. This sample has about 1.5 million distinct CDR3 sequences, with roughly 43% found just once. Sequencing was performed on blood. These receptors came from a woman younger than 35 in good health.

The DNA of the CDR3 is TGTGCCAGCAGCCAAGAAACCCCGACAGGGTCGAGCGCAGATACGCAGTATTTT. Residues: CASSQETPTGSSADTQYF. The chain carries TRBV4-2 and TRBJ2-3; 7 bases agree with TRBD1. The CDR3 contains 18 residues. Germline CDR1 is LGHNA and CDR2 is YNFKEQ. Germline trimming cut 0 bases from V and 4 bases from J; bases unmatched to any gene: 13.

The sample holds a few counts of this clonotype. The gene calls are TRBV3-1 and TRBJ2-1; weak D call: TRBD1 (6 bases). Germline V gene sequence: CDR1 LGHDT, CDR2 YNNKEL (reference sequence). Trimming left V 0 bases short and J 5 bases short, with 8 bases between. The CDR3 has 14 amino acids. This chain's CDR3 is CASSQDRTDNEQFF. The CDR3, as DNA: TGTGCCAGCAGCCAAGATCGGACAGACAATGAGCAGTTCTTC.

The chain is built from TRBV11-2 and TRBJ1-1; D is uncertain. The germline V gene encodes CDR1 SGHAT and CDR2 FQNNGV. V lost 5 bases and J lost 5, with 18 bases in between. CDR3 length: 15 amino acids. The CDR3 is CASSHTPGVRTEAFF. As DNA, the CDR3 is TGTGCCAGCAGCCATACACCCGGGGTCCGGACTGAAGCTTTCTTT.

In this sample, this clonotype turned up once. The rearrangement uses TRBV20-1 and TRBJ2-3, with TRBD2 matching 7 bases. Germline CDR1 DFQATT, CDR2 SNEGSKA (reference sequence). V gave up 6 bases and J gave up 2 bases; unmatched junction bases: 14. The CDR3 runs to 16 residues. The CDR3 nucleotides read TGCAGTGCCTCTCGGAGGGAGGGCTCCTTCACAGATACGCAGTATTTT. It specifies CSASRREGSFTDTQYF.

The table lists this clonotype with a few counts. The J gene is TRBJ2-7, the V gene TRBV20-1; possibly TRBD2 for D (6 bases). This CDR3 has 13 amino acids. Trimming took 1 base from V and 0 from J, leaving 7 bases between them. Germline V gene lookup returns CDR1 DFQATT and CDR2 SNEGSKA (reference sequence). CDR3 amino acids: CSARGGDSYEQYF. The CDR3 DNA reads TGCAGTGCTAGAGGGGGGGACTCCTACGAGCAGTACTTC.

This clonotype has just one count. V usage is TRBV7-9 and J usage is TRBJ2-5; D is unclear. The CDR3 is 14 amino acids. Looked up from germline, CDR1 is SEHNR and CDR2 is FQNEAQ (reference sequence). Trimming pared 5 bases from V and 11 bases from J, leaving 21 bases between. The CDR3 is CASSLPGVIGEQYF. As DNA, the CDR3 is TGTGCCAGCAGCCTTCCGGGTGTTATCGGTGAGCAGTACTTC.

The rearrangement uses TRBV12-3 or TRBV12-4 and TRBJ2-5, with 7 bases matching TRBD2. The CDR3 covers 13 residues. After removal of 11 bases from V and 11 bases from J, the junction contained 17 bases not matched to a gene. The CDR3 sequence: CASTGTNQNEQYF. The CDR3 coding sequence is TGTGCCTCTACCGGGACTAACCAGAATGAGCAGTACTTC.

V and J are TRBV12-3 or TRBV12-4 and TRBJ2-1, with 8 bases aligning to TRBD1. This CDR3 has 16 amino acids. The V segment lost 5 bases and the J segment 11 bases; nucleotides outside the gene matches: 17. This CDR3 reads CASSPRQGPSGGKQFF. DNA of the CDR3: TGTGCCAGCAGTCCCAGACAGGGGCCATCTGGAGGTAAGCAGTTCTTC.

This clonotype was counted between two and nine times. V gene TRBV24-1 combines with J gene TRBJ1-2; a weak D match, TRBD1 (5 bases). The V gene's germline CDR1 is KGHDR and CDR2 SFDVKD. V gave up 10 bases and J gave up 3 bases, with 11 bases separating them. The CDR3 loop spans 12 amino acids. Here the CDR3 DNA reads TGTGCCACATCGGACATGGACTATGGCTACACCTTC. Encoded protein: CATSDMDYGYTF.

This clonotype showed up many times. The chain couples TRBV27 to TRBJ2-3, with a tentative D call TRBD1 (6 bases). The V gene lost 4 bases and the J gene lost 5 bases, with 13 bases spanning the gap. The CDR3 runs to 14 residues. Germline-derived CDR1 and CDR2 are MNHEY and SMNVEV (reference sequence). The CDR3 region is CASSSGHLIDTQYF. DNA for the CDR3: TGTGCCAGCAGTTCGGGACACCTCATAGATACGCAGTATTTT.

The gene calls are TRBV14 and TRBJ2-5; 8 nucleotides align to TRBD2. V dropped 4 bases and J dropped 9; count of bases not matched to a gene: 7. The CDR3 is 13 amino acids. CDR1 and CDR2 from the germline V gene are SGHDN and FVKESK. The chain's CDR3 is CASSRTSKMAQYF. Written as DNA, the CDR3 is TGTGCCAGCAGCCGGACTAGCAAGATGGCCCAGTACTTC.

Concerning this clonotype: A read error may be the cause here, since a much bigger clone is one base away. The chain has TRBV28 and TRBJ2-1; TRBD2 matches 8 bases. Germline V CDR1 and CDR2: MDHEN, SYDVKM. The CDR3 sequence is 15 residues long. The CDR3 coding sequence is TGTGCCGGCAGGTTCCGGCTAGCGGGCTACAATGAGCAGTTCTTC. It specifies CAGRFRLAGYNEQFF.

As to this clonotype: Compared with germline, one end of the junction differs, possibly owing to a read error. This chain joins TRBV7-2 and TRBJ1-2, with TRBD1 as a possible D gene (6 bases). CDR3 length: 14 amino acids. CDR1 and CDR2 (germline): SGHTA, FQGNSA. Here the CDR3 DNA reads TGTGCCAGCAGCGCCGACAGGTCGGAGGATGGCTACATCTTC. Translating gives CASSADRSEDGYIF.

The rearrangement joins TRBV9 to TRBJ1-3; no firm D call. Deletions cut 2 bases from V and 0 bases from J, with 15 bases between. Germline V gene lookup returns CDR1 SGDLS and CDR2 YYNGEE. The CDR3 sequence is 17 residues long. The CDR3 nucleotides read TGTGCCAGCAGCGTCTTAGCTCACCCAGCCTCTGGAAACACCATATATTTT. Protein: CASSVLAHPASGNTIYF.

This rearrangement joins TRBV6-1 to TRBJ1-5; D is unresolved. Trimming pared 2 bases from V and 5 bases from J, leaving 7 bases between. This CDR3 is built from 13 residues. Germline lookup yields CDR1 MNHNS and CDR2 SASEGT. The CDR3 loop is CASSEWRDQPQHF. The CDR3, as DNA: TGTGCCAGCAGTGAATGGAGGGATCAGCCCCAGCATTTT.

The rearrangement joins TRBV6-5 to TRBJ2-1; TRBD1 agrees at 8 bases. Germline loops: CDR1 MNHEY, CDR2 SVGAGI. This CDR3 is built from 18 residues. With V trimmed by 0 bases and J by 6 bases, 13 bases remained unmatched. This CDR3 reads CASSYSFSLDRARNEQFF. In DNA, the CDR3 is TGTGCCAGCAGTTACTCTTTCTCTTTGGACAGGGCCCGCAATGAGCAGTTCTTC.

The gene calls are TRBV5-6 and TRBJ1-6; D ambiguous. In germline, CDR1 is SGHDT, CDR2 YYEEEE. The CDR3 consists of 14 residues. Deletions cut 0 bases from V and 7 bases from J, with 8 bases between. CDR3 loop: CASSLEPGNSPLHF. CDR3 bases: TGTGCCAGCAGCTTGGAGCCGGGGAATTCACCCCTCCACTTT.

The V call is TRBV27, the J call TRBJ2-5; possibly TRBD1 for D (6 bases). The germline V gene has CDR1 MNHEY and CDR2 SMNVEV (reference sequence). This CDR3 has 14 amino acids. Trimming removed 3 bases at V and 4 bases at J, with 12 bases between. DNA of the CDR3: TGTGCCAGCAGTTTCAACAGGGAGTCAGAGACCCAGTACTTC. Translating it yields CASSFNRESETQYF.

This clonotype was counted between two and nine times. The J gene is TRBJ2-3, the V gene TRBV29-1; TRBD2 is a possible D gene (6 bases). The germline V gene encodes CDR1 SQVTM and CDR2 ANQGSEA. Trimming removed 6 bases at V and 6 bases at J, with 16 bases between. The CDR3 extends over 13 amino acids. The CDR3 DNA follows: TGCAGCGTGACTAGGACTTCGGGTGATACGCAGTATTTT. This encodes CSVTRTSGDTQYF.

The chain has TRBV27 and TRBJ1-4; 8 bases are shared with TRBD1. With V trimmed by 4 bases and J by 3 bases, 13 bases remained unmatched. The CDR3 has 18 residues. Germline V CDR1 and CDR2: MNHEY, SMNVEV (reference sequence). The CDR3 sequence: CASSSSRQGKFANEKLFF. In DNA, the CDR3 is TGTGCCAGCAGTTCCTCAAGACAGGGGAAGTTTGCTAATGAAAAACTGTTTTTT.

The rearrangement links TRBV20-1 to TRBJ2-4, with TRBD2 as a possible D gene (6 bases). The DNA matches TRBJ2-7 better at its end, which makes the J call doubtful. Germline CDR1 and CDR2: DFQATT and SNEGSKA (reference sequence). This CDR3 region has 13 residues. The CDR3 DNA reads TGCAGTGCTAGTCGGCCTAGCGTCCACGAGCAGTACTTC. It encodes CSASRPSVHEQYF.

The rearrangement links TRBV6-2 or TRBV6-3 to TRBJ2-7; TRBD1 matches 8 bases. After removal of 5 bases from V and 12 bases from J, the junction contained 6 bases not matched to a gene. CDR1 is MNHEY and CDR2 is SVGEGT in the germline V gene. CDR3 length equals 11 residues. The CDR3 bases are TGTGCCAGCAGTACGGACAGGGATCGGTACTTC. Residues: CASSTDRDRYF.

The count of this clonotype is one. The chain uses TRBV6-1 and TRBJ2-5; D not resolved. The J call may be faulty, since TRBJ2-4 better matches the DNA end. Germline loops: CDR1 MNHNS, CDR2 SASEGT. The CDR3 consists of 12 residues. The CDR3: CASSELFSIQYF. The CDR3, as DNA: TGTGCCAGCAGTGAACTCTTTAGCATTCAGTACTTC.

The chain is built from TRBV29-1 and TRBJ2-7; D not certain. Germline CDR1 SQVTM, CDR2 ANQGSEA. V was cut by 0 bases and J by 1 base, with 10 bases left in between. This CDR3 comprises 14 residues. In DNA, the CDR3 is TGCAGCGTTGAAGATGATGGGGAATCCTACGAGCAGTACTTC. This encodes CSVEDDGESYEQYF.

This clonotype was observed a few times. The CDR3 coding sequence is TGTGCCAGCAGTCGACTAGCGGGAGAGGGTGAGCAGTTCTTC. It yields the protein CASSRLAGEGEQFF. V gene TRBV6-5 combines with J gene TRBJ2-1; TRBD2 matches 12 bases. V gave up 5 bases and J gave up 9 bases; unmatched junction bases: 5. CDR3 length: 14 residues. Germline values: CDR1 MNHEY, CDR2 SVGAGI.

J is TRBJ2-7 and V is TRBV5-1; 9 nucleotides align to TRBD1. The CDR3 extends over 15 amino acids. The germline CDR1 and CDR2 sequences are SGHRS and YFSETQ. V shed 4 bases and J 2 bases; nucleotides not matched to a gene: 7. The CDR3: CASSTWRQGAYEQYF. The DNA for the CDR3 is TGCGCCAGCAGCACCTGGAGACAGGGGGCCTACGAGCAGTACTTC.

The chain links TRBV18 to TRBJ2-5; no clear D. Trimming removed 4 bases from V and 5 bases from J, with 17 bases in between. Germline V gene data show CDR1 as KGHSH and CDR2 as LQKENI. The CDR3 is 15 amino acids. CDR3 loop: CASSLVQARAETQYF. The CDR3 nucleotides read TGTGCCAGCTCACTCGTCCAGGCGCGCGCGGAGACCCAGTACTTC.

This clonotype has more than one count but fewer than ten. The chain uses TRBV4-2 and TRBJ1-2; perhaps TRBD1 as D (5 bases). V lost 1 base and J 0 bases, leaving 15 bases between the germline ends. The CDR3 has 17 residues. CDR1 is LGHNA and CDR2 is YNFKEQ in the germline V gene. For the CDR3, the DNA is TGTGCCAGCAGCCAAGGATCGTCCGTGACAGCTAACTATGGCTACACCTTC. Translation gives CASSQGSSVTANYGYTF.

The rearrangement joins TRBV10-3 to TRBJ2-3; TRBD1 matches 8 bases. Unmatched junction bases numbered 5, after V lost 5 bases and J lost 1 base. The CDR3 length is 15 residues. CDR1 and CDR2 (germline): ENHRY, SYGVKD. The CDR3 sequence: CAISFGQGGTDTQYF. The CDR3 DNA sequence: TGTGCCATCAGTTTCGGACAGGGAGGCACAGATACGCAGTATTTT.